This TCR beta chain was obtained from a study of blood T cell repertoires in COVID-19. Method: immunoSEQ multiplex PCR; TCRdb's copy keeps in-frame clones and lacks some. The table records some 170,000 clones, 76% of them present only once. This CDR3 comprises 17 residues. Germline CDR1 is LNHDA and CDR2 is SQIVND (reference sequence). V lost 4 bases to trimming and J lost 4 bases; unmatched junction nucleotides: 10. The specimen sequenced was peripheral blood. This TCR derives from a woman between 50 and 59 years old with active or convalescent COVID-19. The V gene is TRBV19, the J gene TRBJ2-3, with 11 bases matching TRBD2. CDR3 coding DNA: TGTGCCAGTAGTACCCTTAGCGGGGGGGCCGGTTCAGATACGCAGTATTTT. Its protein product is CASSTLSGGAGSDTQYF.